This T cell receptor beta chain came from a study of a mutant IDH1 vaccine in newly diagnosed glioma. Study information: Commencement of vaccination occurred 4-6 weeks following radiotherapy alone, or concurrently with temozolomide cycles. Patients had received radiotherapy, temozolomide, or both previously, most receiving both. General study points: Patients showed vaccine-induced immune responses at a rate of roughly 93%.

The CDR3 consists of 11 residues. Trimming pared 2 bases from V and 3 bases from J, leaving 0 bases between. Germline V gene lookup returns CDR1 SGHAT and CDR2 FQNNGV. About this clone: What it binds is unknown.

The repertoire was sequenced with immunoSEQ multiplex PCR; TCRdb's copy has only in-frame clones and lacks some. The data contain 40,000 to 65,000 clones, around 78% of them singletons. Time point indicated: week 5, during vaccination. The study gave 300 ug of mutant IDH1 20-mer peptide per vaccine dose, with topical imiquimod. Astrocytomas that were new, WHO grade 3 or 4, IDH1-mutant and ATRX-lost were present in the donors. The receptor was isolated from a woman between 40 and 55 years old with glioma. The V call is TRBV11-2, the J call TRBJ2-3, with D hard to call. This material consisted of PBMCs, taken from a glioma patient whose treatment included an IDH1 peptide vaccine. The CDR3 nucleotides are TGTGCCAGCAGCTTAACAGATACGCAGTATTTT. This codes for CASSLTDTQYF.